This paragraph covers one T cell receptor beta chain sequence. The target antigen is unknown. The PCR was carried out with 60 Vbeta primers and 13 Jbeta primers. The protocol was immunoSEQ multiplex PCR, while the TCRdb copy is restricted to in-frame clones and leaves out a portion. The sample gives some 130,000 clones, 80% of which show up once; 2.2% is in the top ten. This entry belongs to a study of cytomegalovirus exposure and HLA in healthy donors. The CDR3 has 14 amino acids. Germline values: CDR1 SNHLY, CDR2 FYNNEI. V lost 4 bases and J lost 4, with 13 bases in between. Study conclusions and caveats: In most subjects, TCR beta sequences reportedly gave accurate predictions of HLA-A and HLA-B alleles.

The specimen sequenced was PBMCs. The sequence came from a man aged 30 to 39 in good health and CMV-seronegative. The chain combines TRBV2 with TRBJ2-5; perhaps TRBD1 as D (5 bases). For the CDR3, the DNA is TGTGCCAGCAGTGGGGGCCCCGTGGCAGAGACCCAGTACTTC. The encoded protein is CASSGGPVAETQYF.